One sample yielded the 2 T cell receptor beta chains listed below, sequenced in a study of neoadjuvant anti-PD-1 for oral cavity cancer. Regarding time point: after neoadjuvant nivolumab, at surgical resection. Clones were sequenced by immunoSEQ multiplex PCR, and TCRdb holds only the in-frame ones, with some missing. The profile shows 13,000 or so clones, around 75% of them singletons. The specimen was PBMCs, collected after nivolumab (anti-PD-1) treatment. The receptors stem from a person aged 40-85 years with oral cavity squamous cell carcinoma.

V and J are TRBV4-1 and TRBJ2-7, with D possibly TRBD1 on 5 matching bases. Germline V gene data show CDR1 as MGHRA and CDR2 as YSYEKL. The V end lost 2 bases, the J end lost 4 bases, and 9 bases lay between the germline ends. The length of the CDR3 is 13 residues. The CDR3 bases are TGCGCCAGCAGCCAACAGACAGAGTACGAGCAGTACTTC. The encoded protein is CASSQQTEYEQYF.

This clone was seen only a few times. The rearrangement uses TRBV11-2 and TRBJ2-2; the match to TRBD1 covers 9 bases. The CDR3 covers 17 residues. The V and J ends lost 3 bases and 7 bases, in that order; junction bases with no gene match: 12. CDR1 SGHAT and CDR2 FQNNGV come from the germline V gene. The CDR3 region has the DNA TGTGCCAGCAGCTTTGGGACAGGGCTAATAATTGGCGGGGAGCTGTTTTTT. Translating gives CASSFGTGLIIGGELFF.